The source of this T cell receptor (beta chain) is a study of T cells in Graves' hyperthyroidism and ophthalmopathy. Study findings and constraints: In blood, most of the thyroid clonotypes expanded above 0.001 were also present. Prediction of ophthalmopathy progression came a median approximately 6.5 months pre-onset.

The germline V and J ends were trimmed by 3 bases and 3 bases, with 8 bases remaining between them. The CDR3 extends over 13 amino acids. Germline-derived CDR1 and CDR2 are MDHEN and SYDVKM. Clinical symptoms, serum thyroxine, TRAb, thyroid ultrasound and orbital computed tomography established diagnosis. Each 10 ml fresh peripheral blood draw supplied the PBMCs. With regard to this clonotype: No antigen is known for it.

Amplification of TCR beta CDR3 regions was performed using RNA transcripts as template. In the first-round RT-PCR of the TCR CDR3, the HTBI primer set was used. TCRdb re-called the multiplex PCR reads with MiXCR, one entry per CDR3 protein. Among hundreds of thousands of distinct CDR3 sequences listed, 15% to 20% were seen once. The sequenced material came from blood. The chain joins TRBV28 to TRBJ2-5; D gene uncertain. This TCR derives from a middle-aged man with Graves' ophthalmopathy. The CDR3 DNA is TGTGCCAGCAGTTTTTTTAGGGAAGAGACCCAGTACTTC. It yields the protein CASSFFREETQYF.